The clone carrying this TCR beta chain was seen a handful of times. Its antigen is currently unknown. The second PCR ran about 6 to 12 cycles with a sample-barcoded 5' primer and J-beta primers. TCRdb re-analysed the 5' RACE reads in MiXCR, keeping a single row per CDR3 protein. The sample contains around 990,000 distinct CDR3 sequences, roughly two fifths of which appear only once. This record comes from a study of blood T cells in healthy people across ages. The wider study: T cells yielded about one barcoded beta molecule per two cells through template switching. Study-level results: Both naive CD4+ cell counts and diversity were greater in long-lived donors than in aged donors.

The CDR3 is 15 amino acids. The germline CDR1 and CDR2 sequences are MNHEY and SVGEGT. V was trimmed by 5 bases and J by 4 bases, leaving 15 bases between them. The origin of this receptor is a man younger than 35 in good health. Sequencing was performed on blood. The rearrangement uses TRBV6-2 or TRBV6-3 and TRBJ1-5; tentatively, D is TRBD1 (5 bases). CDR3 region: CASSAPGTENQPQHF. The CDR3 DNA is TGTGCCAGCAGTGCGCCTGGGACCGAGAATCAGCCCCAGCATTTT.